This T cell receptor (beta chain) is from a study of T cells in Graves' hyperthyroidism and ophthalmopathy. The CDR3 loop spans 13 amino acids. V gave up 7 bases and J gave up 5 bases; unmatched junction bases: 6. Germline V gene sequence: CDR1 MDHEN, CDR2 SYDVKM. Study findings and constraints: Onset of ophthalmopathy came a median roughly 6 months after the model predicted it. In blood, most of the thyroid clonotypes expanded above 0.001 were also present.

This clonotype came up many times. Its antigen is unidentified. TCR beta CDR3 regions were amplified from RNA transcripts. With the HTBI primer set, the TCR CDR3 went through a first round of RT-PCR. TCRdb re-derived calls from the multiplex PCR reads in MiXCR, one entry per CDR3 protein. There are around 500,000 distinct CDR3 sequences in the sample; roughly a sixth occur only once, and around 28% lies in the top ten. Clinical symptoms, serum thyroxine, TRAb, thyroid ultrasound and orbital computed tomography established diagnosis. Material: blood. This chain connects TRBV28 to TRBJ1-2, with 8 bases aligning to TRBD1. The TCR comes from a woman in her twenties or thirties with Graves' ophthalmopathy. DNA of the CDR3: TGTGCCAGCATGATACAGGGGGTTTATGGCTACACCTTC. It encodes CASMIQGVYGYTF.